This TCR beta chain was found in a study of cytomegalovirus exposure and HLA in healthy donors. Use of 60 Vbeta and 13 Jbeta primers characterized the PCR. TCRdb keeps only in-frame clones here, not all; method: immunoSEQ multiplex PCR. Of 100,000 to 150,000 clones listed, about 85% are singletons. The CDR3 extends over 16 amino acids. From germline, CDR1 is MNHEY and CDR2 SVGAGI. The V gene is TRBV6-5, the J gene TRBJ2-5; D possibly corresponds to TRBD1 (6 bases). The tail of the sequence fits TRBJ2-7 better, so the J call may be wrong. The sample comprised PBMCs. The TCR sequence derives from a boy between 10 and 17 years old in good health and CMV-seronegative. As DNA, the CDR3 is TGTGCCAGCAGTTACCGAAACAGGGTAGAGGCCTACGAGCAGTACTTC. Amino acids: CASSYRNRVEAYEQYF.